This entry lists 3 T cell receptor beta chains sequenced from one sample in a study of regulatory T cells in long-lasting Graves disease. Arm-PCR with iRepertoire HTBI primers amplified the CDR3 regions for these TCR beta libraries. TCRdb re-called the multiplex PCR reads with MiXCR, one entry per CDR3 protein. The repertoire holds roughly 700,000 distinct CDR3 sequences, around 30% seen once, with roughly 46% in the top ten. Regarding time point: persistent/refractory GD, antithyroid drugs over 5 years with positive TRAb. The TCR library used RNA extracted from PBMCs. Sample: peripheral blood mononuclear cells (PBMCs), taken when the disease was refractory, from a patient treated with antithyroid drugs. The receptors derive from a female donor with Graves disease.

This clonotype was detected a few times. This chain uses TRBV3-1 with TRBJ2-5; D gene uncertain. The CDR3 sequence is 14 residues long. The V end lost 0 bases, the J end lost 6 bases, and 11 bases lay between the germline ends. Germline V CDR1 and CDR2: LGHDT, YNNKEL (reference sequence). The CDR3 sequence: CASSQEGIKQTQYF. The DNA for the CDR3 is TGTGCCAGCAGCCAAGAGGGGATCAAACAGACCCAGTACTTC.

In its sample, this clonotype was seen many times. The chain recombines TRBV12-3 or TRBV12-4 with TRBJ2-5; either TRBD1 or TRBD2 may supply D (5 bases each). V dropped 3 bases and J dropped 5 bases, with 16 bases sitting between them. This CDR3 contains 15 residues. The DNA of the CDR3 is TGTGCCAGCAGTTTGGGGACCCTCTTGGGGGAGACCCAGTACTTC. It yields the protein CASSLGTLLGETQYF.

The V and J genes are TRBV14 and TRBJ1-2; maybe TRBD1 (6 bases). V lost 4 bases, J lost 4 bases, and 10 bases lay in between. Germline V gene lookup returns CDR1 SGHDN and CDR2 FVKESK. CDR3 length: 13 residues. CDR3 sequence: CASSRLTGYGYTF. The CDR3 DNA is TGTGCCAGCAGCCGTCTGACAGGCTATGGCTACACCTTC. Full variable domain (outside the CDR3, taken from reference TRBV14 and TRBJ1-2): EAGVTQFPSHSVIEKGQTVTLRCDPISGHDNLYWYRRVMGKEIKFLLHFVKESKQDESGMPNNRFLAERTGGTYSTLKVQPAELEDSGVYFCASSRLTGYGYTFGSGTRLTVV.